This is a list of T cell receptor beta chains from one sample in a study of blood T cell repertoires in COVID-19. The repertoire was sequenced with immunoSEQ multiplex PCR; TCRdb's copy has only in-frame clones and lacks some. This sample has some 180,000 clones; roughly nine tenths occur once, and the top ten carry about 20%. Sample: peripheral blood. These receptors all stem from a man aged 70 or older with active or convalescent COVID-19. The CDR3 runs from the conserved cysteine through the conserved F or W. The D gene is left open where the match is weak. Clone size is shown for a subset of rows, as once, few, many or a class of expanded clone.

D gene	clone size	V gene	J gene	CDR3 DNA	CDR3 protein
-	few	TRBV24-1	TRBJ1-2	TGTGCCACCAGTGGGCAGGGCGAGGGCTACACCTTC	CATSGQGEGYTF
TRBD1	-	TRBV6-5	TRBJ1-1	TGTGCCAGCGTCGACAGGGGGCGGAGGAACACTGAAGCTTTCTTT	CASVDRGRRNTEAFF
-	-	TRBV29-1	TRBJ1-2	TGCAGCGCCAAACCAGGGACAAACTATGGCTACACCTTC	CSAKPGTNYGYTF
-	-	TRBV6-5	TRBJ2-5	TGTGCCAGCACCCGGGGTGGCGGGACCTATACCCAGTACTTC	CASTRGGGTYTQYF
TRBD1	-	TRBV5-1	TRBJ1-1	TGCGCCAGCAGCACACAGGGGGAACAACCTTTTTTCTTT	CASSTQGEQPFFF
TRBD2	-	TRBV18	TRBJ2-1	TGTGCCAGCTCACCAGGACTAGCGGGAGTATTAGGTAATGAGCAGTTCTTC	CASSPGLAGVLGNEQFF
TRBD2	-	TRBV6-5	TRBJ2-5	TGTGCCAGCAGTTCCACGGGAGGCCGGGAGACCCAGTACTTC	CASSSTGGRETQYF
TRBD2	few	TRBV28	TRBJ2-5	TGTGCCAGCAGTCCAGCGGGAGGGGTTGAGACCCAGTACTTC	CASSPAGGVETQYF
TRBD2	few	TRBV7-3	TRBJ2-1	TGTGCCAGCAGCTCAGGACTAGCGGGAGTCGATGAGCAGTTCTTC	CASSSGLAGVDEQFF
TRBD2	-	TRBV29-1	TRBJ2-5	TGCAGCGTTGAAGATTGGGCGGGAGGGTTGGTCGGCGAGACCCAGTACTTC	CSVEDWAGGLVGETQYF
-	-	TRBV10-3	TRBJ2-7	TGTGCCATCGGGGGAGGAGCGGGTCGTCCCCTACGTCGCCAGTACTTC	CAIGGGAGRPLRRQYF
-	-	TRBV28	TRBJ1-2	TGTGCCAGCAGTTTCCCCCCCGGACAGTGGGGGACCTATGGCTACACCTTC	CASSFPPGQWGTYGYTF
-	-	TRBV4-3	TRBJ2-7	TGCGCCAGCAGCCAAGAATGGGACCAGGAGGGCCTCTACGAGCAGTACTTC	CASSQEWDQEGLYEQYF
-	-	TRBV27	TRBJ2-5	TGTGCCAGCAGTCCCACCAGGGGGACCCAGTACTTC	CASSPTRGTQYF
-	-	TRBV27	TRBJ1-1	TGTGCCAGCAGTTCCCGAGGAGGGACGAACACTGAAGCTTTCTTT	CASSSRGGTNTEAFF
-	-	TRBV18	TRBJ1-4	TGTGCCAGCTCACCCCCCAGGGAACAGGAAAAACTGTTTTTT	CASSPPREQEKLFF
TRBD1	few	TRBV9	TRBJ2-2	TGTGCCAGCAGCGGGGGACAGGCGATGAACACCGGGGAGCTGTTTTTT	CASSGGQAMNTGELFF
-	few	TRBV28	TRBJ2-5	TGTGCCAGCAGTCCGTTGGCGGGGATAGAGACCCAGTACTTC	CASSPLAGIETQYF
-	-	TRBV11-2	TRBJ1-3	TGTGCCAGCAGTTCCATAAGCGGAGCGGCTGGAAACACCATATATTTT	CASSSISGAAGNTIYF
-	-	TRBV19	TRBJ2-4	TGTGCCAGTAGTATAGGCGGGATAGCCAAAAACATTCAGTACTTC	CASSIGGIAKNIQYF
TRBD2	-	TRBV5-4	TRBJ2-1	TGTGCCAGCAGCCGGGGGACTAGCGGGAGCTCCTACAATGAGCAGTTCTTC	CASSRGTSGSSYNEQFF
-	once	TRBV5-4	TRBJ2-5	TGTGCCAGCAGCTTGCCAGGGCAGCTGAAAGAGACCCAGTACTTC	CASSLPGQLKETQYF
TRBD1	few	TRBV6-7	TRBJ2-2	TGTGCCAGCGGGACAGGGGTCCCCGGGGAGCTGTTTTTT	CASGTGVPGELFF
-	-	TRBV7-2	TRBJ2-4	TGTGCCAGCAGCCACGACAGGAACATTCAGTACTTC	CASSHDRNIQYF
TRBD1	-	TRBV7-3	TRBJ2-1	TGTGCCAGCAGCCCGGGACAGGGCTCCTACAATGAGCAGTTCTTC	CASSPGQGSYNEQFF
-	-	TRBV20-1	TRBJ2-1	TGCAGTGCTAGTATGGGACTGGGGAACAATGAGCAGTTCTTC	CSASMGLGNNEQFF
-	-	TRBV6-6	TRBJ2-5	TGTGCCAGCATCGACAGGAGATTCCAAGAGACCCAGTACTTC	CASIDRRFQETQYF
-	-	TRBV7-6	TRBJ2-2	TGTGCCAGCAGCTTAGGGACAGCGAACACCGGGGAGCTGTTTTTT	CASSLGTANTGELFF
-	few	TRBV5-1	TRBJ2-7	TGCGCCAGCAGCTCAACAGGTACCTTCTCCTACGAGCAGTACTTC	CASSSTGTFSYEQYF
-	-	TRBV18	TRBJ1-3	TGTGCCAGCTCACCACCGATGGGGGGAGCTGGAAACACCATATATTTT	CASSPPMGGAGNTIYF
-	-	TRBV4-3	TRBJ2-2	TGCGCCAGCAGCCAAGATATCCAGGAAATCGGGGAGCTGTTTTTT	CASSQDIQEIGELFF
-	few	TRBV5-5	TRBJ1-5	TGTGCCAGCAGCCCACAGCGCAATCAGCCCCAGCATTTT	CASSPQRNQPQHF
TRBD1	-	TRBV5-1	TRBJ1-4	TGCGCCAGCAGCTTGCGGGACAGCCGAAATGAAAAACTGTTTTTT	CASSLRDSRNEKLFF
-	-	TRBV7-2	TRBJ2-5	TGTGCCAGCAGCTTATACGGGACTCAAGAGACCCAGTACTTC	CASSLYGTQETQYF
-	-	TRBV27	TRBJ2-6	TGTGCCAGCAGACCGACAGAGTCTGGGGCCAACGTCCTGACTTTC	CASRPTESGANVLTF
-	once	TRBV7-2	TRBJ2-1	TGTGCCAGCAGCTCGGACTATAAGAATGAGCAGTTCTTC	CASSSDYKNEQFF
TRBD1	once	TRBV7-8	TRBJ1-5	TGTGCCAGCAGCATGGACAGGGGTGGCAATCAGCCCCAGCATTTT	CASSMDRGGNQPQHF
-	-	TRBV15	TRBJ1-2	TGTGCCACCAGCTCCACAGGAGTACCTACCTATGGCTACACCTTC	CATSSTGVPTYGYTF
-	-	TRBV23-1	TRBJ1-2	TGCGCCAGCAGTCTCGGGGGAGGAAACTATGGCTACACCTTC	CASSLGGGNYGYTF
TRBD2	-	TRBV7-9	TRBJ2-3	TGTGCCAGCAGCTTAGCGAGCGGGAGGGGAGGAGATACGCAGTATTTT	CASSLASGRGGDTQYF
TRBD1	few	TRBV7-2	TRBJ1-1	TGTGCCAGCAGCACGAGGACAGGAGAGAACACTGAAGCTTTCTTT	CASSTRTGENTEAFF
-	-	TRBV30	TRBJ1-5	TGTGCCTGGGGGGGACTGTACAGCAATCAGCCCCAGCATTTT	CAWGGLYSNQPQHF
TRBD2	-	TRBV5-4	TRBJ2-1	TGTGCCAGCAGTCACCTTAGCGGGGTCTCCTACAATGAGCAGTTCTTC	CASSHLSGVSYNEQFF
-	-	TRBV18	TRBJ2-2	TGTGCCAGCTCACCACAGGGGGCCGGGGAGCTGTTTTTT	CASSPQGAGELFF
-	-	TRBV2	TRBJ2-7	TGTGCCAGCAGTGAGACGGGCTACGAGCAGTACTTC	CASSETGYEQYF
-	-	TRBV9	TRBJ1-2	TGTGCCAGCAGCGTAGCTACAGGACCCAACTATGGCTACACCTTC	CASSVATGPNYGYTF
-	-	TRBV30	TRBJ1-1	TGTGCCTGGAGTGTCCAGGGTGGGAACACTGAAGCTTTCTTT	CAWSVQGGNTEAFF
TRBD1	-	TRBV6-5	TRBJ1-2	TGTGCCAGCAGAGGGACAGAGACTAACTATGGCTACACCTTC	CASRGTETNYGYTF
-	-	TRBV18	TRBJ2-2	TGTGCCAGCTCACCGCAGGGTAACACCGGGGAGCTGTTTTTT	CASSPQGNTGELFF
-	-	TRBV30	TRBJ1-6	TGTGCCTGGAGCCCTAGGCAGGGTGGTAATTCACCCCTCCACTTT	CAWSPRQGGNSPLHF
-	-	TRBV5-4	TRBJ1-4	TGTGCCAGCAGCTTGGGGGGCGCAACTAATGAAAAACTGTTTTTT	CASSLGGATNEKLFF
-	-	TRBV3-1/TRBV3-2	TRBJ2-7	TGTGCCAGCAGCCGCGCCTTAGCGGCTAGCTCCTACGAGCAGTACTTC	CASSRALAASSYEQYF
-	-	TRBV11-2	TRBJ2-7	TGTGCCAGCAGCTTAGGCGGATCTACCTCCTACGAGCAGTACTTC	CASSLGGSTSYEQYF
-	-	TRBV3-1/TRBV3-2	TRBJ1-6	TGTGCCAGCAGCCCCCTGGCAGGTTATAATTCACCCCTCCACTTT	CASSPLAGYNSPLHF
-	-	TRBV7-3	TRBJ2-1	TGTGCCAGCAGTCCCTACCACACTACGAGACCCTACAATGAGCAGTTCTTC	CASSPYHTTRPYNEQFF
-	-	TRBV5-1	TRBJ1-3	TGCGCCAGCAGCTATGGCCCGGGAGGGGGCTCTGGAAACACCATATATTTT	CASSYGPGGGSGNTIYF
TRBD1	-	TRBV5-8	TRBJ1-1	TGTGCCAGCCCCGCAACGGGGACAGGGATGAACACTGAAGCTTTCTTT	CASPATGTGMNTEAFF